This T cell receptor beta chain was recorded in a study of blood T cell repertoires in COVID-19 (dated by TCRdb to about 2020). With respect to the entire study: The collaborator samples originated in the United States, Italy and Spain and spanned the acute and convalescent phases of COVID-19. The dataset comprised deeply sampled blood TCRbeta repertoires from subjects exposed to, actively infected with, or recovered from COVID-19. The repertoires were released in a freely available public database intended as a resource for research on the immune response to SARS-CoV-2. The samples were drawn from two sources: the first 160 participants of the ongoing ImmuneRACE study, and over 950 subjects contributed by 6 global collaborators. The material from the prospective study consisted of cDNA or gDNA derived from T cells, B-cell-depleted T cells, or PBMCs. HLA class I and class II types, where available, came from metadata supplied by the sample provider rather than from assay-based typing. Sample metadata almost always included a de-identified subject ID, COVID-19 status, age in years and sex. The paper's findings and limits, for the study overall: The amount of clinical and demographic metadata varied by source and participant and was provided uncurated.

A word on this clone: Its antigen has not been determined. One base away there is no much larger clone; base qualities are not given.

In Seattle, one collaborating source enrolled patients while the infection was active and tracked those patients longitudinally over the course of disease. Whole blood was collected in K2EDTA tubes by collaborating institutions according to the institutions' own protocols. For TCRbeta analysis, collaborator samples were shipped as frozen whole blood, as isolated PBMCs, or as DNA extracted from either sample type. TCRbeta CDR3 regions were amplified from genomic DNA by means of the immunoSEQ Assay, a bias-controlled multiplex PCR. Concerning the study's data processing: Within the assay, amplification of reference gene primers was used to estimate how many nucleated cells each sample contained. To quantify the absolute abundance of each unique TCRbeta CDR3 rearrangement, sequence reads were collapsed and filtered. Productive Simpson clonality was computed per sample as the square root of Simpson's diversity index over productive rearrangements. What TCRdb holds here is the immuneACCESS table cut down to in-frame rearrangements. Part of the clones is not present; checked against another copy, under half of the missing clones reflect an unresolved V gene, and the others are unexplained. That table gives V, J and clone size, and the DNA gave D and trimming. Present in this sample are roughly 150,000 clones, around 90% of which were seen just once. The top ten clonotypes cover over 2% of the sample.

V sheds 2 bases and J sheds 6 bases, leaving 10 bases between their ends. In the germline V gene, CDR1 corresponds to MDHEN and CDR2 to SYDVKM. The CDR3, cysteine through phenylalanine, is 14 amino acids long. The DNA shown is the 42-base CDR3, in frame from base 1. The sequence was obtained from a woman older than 75 with COVID-19, enrolled during active disease. This receptor chain uses TRBV28 and TRBJ1-4, with the D gene not confidently named. Sequences were obtained from peripheral blood. This receptor carries the CDR3 CASSLVPGYEKLFF. The DNA is TGTGCCAGCAGTTTAGTTCCCGGGTATGAAAAACTGTTTTTT.